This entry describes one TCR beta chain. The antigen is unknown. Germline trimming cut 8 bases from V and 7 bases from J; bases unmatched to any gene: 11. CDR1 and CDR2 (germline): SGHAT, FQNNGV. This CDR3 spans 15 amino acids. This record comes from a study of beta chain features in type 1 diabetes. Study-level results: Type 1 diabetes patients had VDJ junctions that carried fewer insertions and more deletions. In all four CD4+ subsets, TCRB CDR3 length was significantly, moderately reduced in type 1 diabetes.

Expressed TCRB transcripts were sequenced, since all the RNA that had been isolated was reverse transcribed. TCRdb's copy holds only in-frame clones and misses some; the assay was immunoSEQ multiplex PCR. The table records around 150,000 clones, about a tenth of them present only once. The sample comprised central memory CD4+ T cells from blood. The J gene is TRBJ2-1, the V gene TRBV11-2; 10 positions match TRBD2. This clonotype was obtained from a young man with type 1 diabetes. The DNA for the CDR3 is TGTGCCAGCCGCCTAATTAGCGGGAGGTTAAATGAGCAGTTCTTC. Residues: CASRLISGRLNEQFF.